The next 26 T cell receptor beta chains were all read from a single sample in a study of blood T cell repertoires in COVID-19. Profiled with immunoSEQ multiplex PCR; TCRdb holds only in-frame clones, not every one. This sample has around 250,000 clones, with 70% to 85% found just once. The sequencing input was peripheral blood. The source of these receptors is a woman at least 80 years old with acute or convalescent COVID-19.

The rearrangement joins TRBV7-2 to TRBJ1-1; 11 nucleotides line up with TRBD1. V lost 5 bases and J lost 11; bases outside the gene matches: 10. This CDR3 is built from 14 residues. CDR1 is SGHTA, CDR2 FQGNSA, per germline. The DNA for the CDR3 is TGTGCCAGCAGCAACTGGGACAGGGGGTCCGATGCTTTCTTT. Amino acids: CASSNWDRGSDAFF.

This chain uses TRBV27 with TRBJ1-6; the D is unclear. CDR3 length equals 17 residues. CDR1 and CDR2 from the germline V gene are MNHEY and SMNVEV (reference sequence). The V end was cut by 4 bases, the J end by 10 bases, with 23 bases between. The CDR3, as DNA: TGTGCCAGCAGTTCCTCGGGAGTCGACGCCCTAGGGTCACCCCTCCACTTT. Protein sequence: CASSSSGVDALGSPLHF.

The chain joins TRBV2 to TRBJ2-7, with TRBD1 matching 8 bases. V was pared by 8 bases and J by 1 base, with 7 bases of the junction left unmatched. Germline CDR1 and CDR2: SNHLY and FYNNEI. The CDR3 has 14 residues. Here the CDR3 DNA reads TGTGCCAGCGATAGGACAGGGACTTCCTACGAGCAGTACTTC. Translating it yields CASDRTGTSYEQYF.

The J gene is TRBJ2-5, the V gene TRBV5-1, with 8 bases matching TRBD2. Germline loops: CDR1 SGHRS, CDR2 YFSETQ. The V and J ends lost 4 bases and 5 bases, in that order; junction bases with no gene match: 13. The CDR3 contains 16 residues. CDR3 bases: TGCGCCAGCAGCCCCTCGTTGGCGGGAGGCTGGGAGACCCAGTACTTC. Protein: CASSPSLAGGWETQYF.

V gene TRBV21-1 combines with J gene TRBJ1-1; the DNA was not compared with TRBD1, the D call given in the table. TRBV21-1 is a pseudogene. The CDR3 has 15 amino acids. The CDR3 DNA is TGTGCCAGCAGCAAAAGCAGGGGGCGAAGCACTGAAGCTTTCTTT. Residues: CASSKSRGRSTEAFF.

This rearrangement joins TRBV11-2 to TRBJ2-7, with 8 nucleotides matching TRBD2. This CDR3 is built from 17 residues. Germline V gene lookup returns CDR1 SGHAT and CDR2 FQNNGV. Trimming took 6 bases from V and 3 from J; bases not matched to a gene: 16. The CDR3, as DNA: TGTGCCAGCAGTACCCCCATGGGGGAACGGGAGGGCTACGAGCAGTACTTC. Residues: CASSTPMGEREGYEQYF.

The chain links TRBV2 to TRBJ1-1, with 8 bases that match TRBD1. V shed 4 bases and J 5 bases; nucleotides not matched to a gene: 6. This CDR3 region has 14 residues. Germline V gene lookup returns CDR1 SNHLY and CDR2 FYNNEI. The CDR3 spells CASSVAGGRTEAFF. Written as DNA, the CDR3 is TGTGCCAGCAGTGTCGCAGGGGGCCGGACTGAAGCTTTCTTT.

The rearrangement uses TRBV15 and TRBJ2-7; 7 nucleotides line up with TRBD1. With 5 bases clipped from V and 4 bases from J, the junction kept 11 bases outside the gene matches. The CDR3 is 15 residues long. CDR1 is LNHNV and CDR2 is YYDKDF in the germline V gene (reference sequence). DNA of the CDR3: TGTGCCACCAGCCCAATGGACAGGATTGGATACGAGCAGTACTTC. It yields the protein CATSPMDRIGYEQYF.

This clone showed up just once. J is TRBJ2-7 and V is TRBV5-1; D gene uncertain. V was cut by 0 bases and J by 2 bases, with 6 bases left in between. The germline gives CDR1 SGHRS, CDR2 YFSETQ. CDR3 size: 13 residues. The CDR3, as DNA: TGCGCCAGCAGCTTGGCCGGTACCTACGAGCAGTACTTC. Translated, it gives CASSLAGTYEQYF.

This chain joins TRBV30 and TRBJ2-5; 12 nucleotides match TRBD2. Losses at the gene ends were 2 bases for V and 0 bases for J; bases not matched to a gene: 4. Germline V gene sequence: CDR1 GTSNPN, CDR2 SVGIG (reference sequence). This CDR3 has 16 residues. Here the CDR3 DNA reads TGTGCCTGGAGTCCCGGACTAGCGGGATACCAAGAGACCCAGTACTTC. Translation: CAWSPGLAGYQETQYF.

V gene TRBV28 combines with J gene TRBJ1-1, with D perhaps TRBD1 (6 bases). V lost 7 bases and J 1 base, leaving 13 bases between the germline ends. Germline-derived CDR1 and CDR2 are MDHEN and SYDVKM. The CDR3 length is 14 residues. The CDR3 DNA reads TGTGCCAGCACCCTTACAGGGAGGAACACTGAAGCTTTCTTT. This sequence encodes CASTLTGRNTEAFF.

This chain links TRBV29-1 with TRBJ2-5; D ambiguous. Trimming stripped 4 bases from V and 3 bases from J, with 6 bases between. CDR1 and CDR2 from the germline V gene are SQVTM and ANQGSEA. This CDR3 has 11 residues. CDR3 DNA sequence: TGCAGCGTTGGTCACAAAGAGACCCAGTACTTC. This translates into CSVGHKETQYF.

This rearrangement joins TRBV6-1 to TRBJ1-5; no clear D. V was pared by 2 bases and J by 1 base, with 12 bases between. Germline-derived CDR1 and CDR2 are MNHNS and SASEGT. This CDR3 comprises 16 residues. CDR3 sequence (DNA): TGTGCCAGCAGTGAACAACAGAGTTGGAGCAATCAGCCCCAGCATTTT. Amino acid sequence: CASSEQQSWSNQPQHF.

Written as DNA, the CDR3 is TGCGCCAGCAGCCCACACATGGGCCAAAGCAGGCTCGAGCAGTACTTC. Encoded protein: CASSPHMGQSRLEQYF. The V gene is TRBV4-1, the J gene TRBJ2-7; no clear D gene. CDR3 size: 16 residues. V lost 4 bases to trimming and J lost 6 bases, with 22 bases between them. The germline gives CDR1 MGHRA, CDR2 YSYEKL.

The rearrangement joins TRBV28 to TRBJ2-7; possible D gene TRBD2, 5 bases. Germline V gene data show CDR1 as MDHEN and CDR2 as SYDVKM. V lost 2 bases to trimming and J lost 7 bases, with 9 bases between them. The CDR3 runs 12 residues. The CDR3, as DNA: TGTGCCAGCAGTTTAGGAAGGGAGGAGCAGTACTTC. Translating gives CASSLGREEQYF.

This clone was detected once. The V call is TRBV6-2 or TRBV6-3, the J call TRBJ2-7, with a possible D match to TRBD2 (5 bases). CDR3 length: 16 amino acids. The V end was cut by 0 bases, the J end by 6 bases, with 18 bases between. In germline, CDR1 is MNHEY, CDR2 SVGEGT. The CDR3 reads CASSYSMSRELGEQYF. The DNA of the CDR3 is TGTGCCAGCAGTTACTCGATGTCAAGGGAGCTCGGCGAGCAGTACTTC.

In this sample, this clone turned up once. The J gene is TRBJ1-1, the V gene TRBV5-1, with D tentatively TRBD1 (5 bases). This CDR3 has 17 residues. CDR1 and CDR2 from the germline V gene are SGHRS and YFSETQ. V lost 0 bases and J 2 bases, leaving 17 bases between the germline ends. The CDR3 here is CASSLGSLRALNTEAFF. CDR3 in DNA: TGCGCCAGCAGCTTGGGGTCTCTCAGGGCCTTAAACACTGAAGCTTTCTTT.

The chain carries TRBV7-2 and TRBJ2-3, with TRBD2 matching 13 bases. Germline assignment: CDR1 SGHTA and CDR2 FQGNSA. The CDR3 loop spans 15 amino acids. Losses at the gene ends were 5 bases for V and 7 bases for J; bases not matched to a gene: 6. The CDR3 DNA reads as TGTGCCAGCAGCCGGACTAGCGGGGGACGTAATACGCAGTATTTT. It is translated as CASSRTSGGRNTQYF.

This CDR3 is CASSPRTSDQETQYF. The CDR3 region has the DNA TGTGCCAGCAGTCCTCGGACTAGCGACCAAGAGACCCAGTACTTC. The chain uses TRBV7-6 and TRBJ2-5, with 9 bases aligning to TRBD2. Germline values: CDR1 SGHVS, CDR2 FNYEAQ. V was clipped by 6 bases and J by 0 bases; unmatched bases: 5. There are 15 residues in the CDR3.

The chain is built from TRBV11-2 and TRBJ2-7; 8 positions match TRBD1. Trimming cost V 7 bases and J 1 base; bases outside gene matches: 6. CDR3 length: 14 amino acids. Germline values: CDR1 SGHAT, CDR2 FQNNGV. As DNA, the CDR3 is TGTGCCAGCAAACTCGGGACAGGATCCTACGAGCAGTACTTC. Encoded protein: CASKLGTGSYEQYF.

The chain links TRBV28 to TRBJ1-4, with 9 bases fitting TRBD1. V trimming: 7 bases; J trimming: 3 bases; junction bases outside the gene matches: 9. The CDR3 runs 16 residues. Germline CDR1 is MDHEN and CDR2 is SYDVKM. As DNA, the CDR3 is TGTGCCAGCAATAGGAAACAGGGGGCGGCTAATGAAAAACTGTTTTTT. Its translation is CASNRKQGAANEKLFF.

The V call is TRBV7-2, the J call TRBJ2-1; 15 bases fit TRBD2. The CDR3 spans 16 residues. The junction had 2 bases not matched to a gene; V was cut back by 5 bases and J by 3 bases. CDR1 is SGHTA, CDR2 FQGNSA, per germline. The CDR3, as DNA: TGTGCCAGCAGCAGGACTAGCGGGAGGGTCTACAATGAGCAGTTCTTC. Its protein product is CASSRTSGRVYNEQFF.

This chain connects TRBV7-9 to TRBJ2-5; 7 bases match TRBD2. Looked up from germline, CDR1 is SEHNR and CDR2 is FQNEAQ (reference sequence). J gave up 4 bases and V 1 base, and 3 bases lay outside the gene matches. The CDR3 length is 14 residues. The CDR3 DNA follows: TGTGCCAGCAGCTTAGAGGGACTACTAGAGACCCAGTACTTC. Protein product: CASSLEGLLETQYF.

A remark on this clone: An end of the junction does not agree with germline; a read error may underlie this. The rearrangement joins TRBV12-3 or TRBV12-4 to TRBJ2-1; unclear D gene. The CDR3 extends over 13 amino acids. The CDR3 DNA follows: TGTGCCAGCAGCTTAGACGGTGAGGATGAGCAGTTCTTC. Amino acid sequence: CASSLDGEDEQFF.

The CDR3 reads CASGRDRGLTGYGYTF. CDR3 nucleotide sequence: TGTGCCAGCGGACGGGACAGGGGGCTGACTGGCTATGGCTACACCTTC. V usage is TRBV7-9 and J usage is TRBJ1-2; TRBD1 aligns across 12 bases. The CDR3 is 16 residues long. Germline V gives CDR1 SEHNR, CDR2 FQNEAQ (reference sequence). With 8 bases clipped from V and 4 bases from J, the junction kept 11 bases outside the gene matches.

The chain uses TRBV3-1 (or the pseudogene TRBV3-2) and TRBJ2-7; 8 nucleotides line up with TRBD2. This CDR3 is built from 14 residues. The germline CDR1 and CDR2 sequences are LGHDT and YNNKEL (reference sequence). J lost 7 bases, V lost 3 bases, and 8 bases had no gene match. This CDR3 reads CASSQGLESGEQYF. The CDR3 DNA reads as TGTGCCAGCAGCCAGGGACTAGAATCGGGGGAGCAGTACTTC.